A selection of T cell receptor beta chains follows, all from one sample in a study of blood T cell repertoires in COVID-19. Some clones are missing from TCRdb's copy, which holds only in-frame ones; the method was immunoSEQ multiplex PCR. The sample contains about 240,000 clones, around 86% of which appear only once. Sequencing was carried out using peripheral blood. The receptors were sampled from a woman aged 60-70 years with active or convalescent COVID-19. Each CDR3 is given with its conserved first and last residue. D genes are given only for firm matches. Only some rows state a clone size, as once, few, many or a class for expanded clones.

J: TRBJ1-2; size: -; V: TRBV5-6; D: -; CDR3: CASSLGQTGGKGGYTF; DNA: TGTGCCAGCAGCTTAGGGCAGACGGGGGGAAAGGGCGGCTACACCTTC
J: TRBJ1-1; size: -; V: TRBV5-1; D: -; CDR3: CASSFQVDTEAFF; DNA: TGCGCCAGCAGCTTCCAGGTGGATACTGAAGCTTTCTTT
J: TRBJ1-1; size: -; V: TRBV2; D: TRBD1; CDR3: CASSEAGQGTEAFF; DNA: TGTGCCAGCAGTGAGGCGGGACAGGGTACTGAAGCTTTCTTT
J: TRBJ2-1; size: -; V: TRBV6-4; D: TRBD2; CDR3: CASSDSNGGAYNEQFF; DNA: TGTGCCAGCAGTGACTCAAACGGGGGGGCCTACAATGAGCAGTTCTTC
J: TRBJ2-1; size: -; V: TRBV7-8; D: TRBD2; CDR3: CASSLGLAGGGRSYNEQFF; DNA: TGTGCCAGCAGCCTGGGACTAGCGGGGGGCGGAAGGTCATACAATGAGCAGTTCTTC
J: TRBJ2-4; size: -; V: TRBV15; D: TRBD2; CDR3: CATSRDRGGAGTKNIQYF; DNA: TGTGCCACCAGCAGAGACCGGGGGGGAGCAGGGACCAAAAACATTCAGTACTTC
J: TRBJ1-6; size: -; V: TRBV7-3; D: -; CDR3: CASSLAVGGRSPLHF; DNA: TGTGCCAGCAGCTTAGCTGTAGGGGGAAGGTCACCCCTCCACTTT
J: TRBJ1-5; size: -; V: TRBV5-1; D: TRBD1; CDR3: CASSFTGEQPQHF; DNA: TGCGCCAGCAGCTTTACAGGGGAACAGCCCCAGCATTTT
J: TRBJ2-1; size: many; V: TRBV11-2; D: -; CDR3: CASSQEGSEGRTSVMFF; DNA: TGTGCCAGCAGCCAAGAAGGGTCCGAGGGTAGAACCTCAGTAATGTTCTTC
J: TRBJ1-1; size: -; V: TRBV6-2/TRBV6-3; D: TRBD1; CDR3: CASSIRQGRVEAFF; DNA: TGTGCCAGCAGCATACGACAGGGAAGGGTTGAAGCTTTCTTT